This T cell receptor beta chain was sequenced during a study of T-cell reconstitution after alpha-beta-depleted transplantation in children. This CDR3 has 17 amino acids. CDR1 is DFQATT and CDR2 is SNEGSKA in the germline V gene (reference sequence). J lost 3 bases, V lost 3 bases, and 9 bases had no gene match. Library preparation (for TCRbeta) was performed with unique molecular identifiers. MiXCR, applied by TCRdb to the PCR reads, yields one record per CDR3 protein. Seen here are about 130,000 distinct CDR3 sequences, about 9.9% observed once, and the top ten hold about 25%. In this sample, this clonotype turned up a few times.

This TCR was sampled from a girl under three years old who had a stem cell transplant for combined immunodeficiency, so the T cells may come from the graft donor. V and J are TRBV20-1 and TRBJ2-3, with 13 bases that match TRBD2. This specimen was PBMCs, mostly from graft donor cells, taken 180 days after TCRalphabeta/CD19-depleted stem cell transplant. The CDR3 spells CSARRETSGGLTDTQYF. CDR3 sequence (DNA): TGCAGTGCTAGGCGGGAGACTAGCGGGGGGCTGACAGATACGCAGTATTTT.